Below, 5 T cell receptor beta chains from the same sample are listed, as sequenced in a study of spatial heterogeneity in lung cancer. The time point: sample taken at primary tumor resection. Without sorting, whole RNA was sequenced from tumor, nontumor lung or frozen PBMC. TCRdb re-called the 5' RACE reads through MiXCR, storing one row per CDR3 protein. The sample contains about 48,000 distinct CDR3 sequences, approximately 5% of which appear only once. This specimen consisted of PBMCs, obtained at surgery. These receptor sequences come from a male donor with early-stage non-small cell lung cancer.

The sample holds many counts of this clonotype. The V and J genes are TRBV9 and TRBJ2-1, with 9 bases aligning to TRBD2. The CDR3 covers 16 residues. The junction had 11 bases not matched to a gene; V was cut back by 0 bases and J by 10 bases. CDR1 is SGDLS and CDR2 is YYNGEE in the germline V gene. DNA of the CDR3: TGTGCCAGCAGCGTAGCTGTAGCGGGAGTTTTAAACGAGCAGTTCTTC. Translation gives CASSVAVAGVLNEQFF.

This clonotype was counted many times. The chain has TRBV20-1 and TRBJ2-3, with D unresolved. V lost 3 bases, J lost 2 bases, and 9 bases lay in between. The CDR3 spans 13 residues. CDR1 is DFQATT, CDR2 SNEGSKA, per germline (reference sequence). This CDR3 reads CSARAVFTDTQYF. The CDR3 DNA reads TGCAGTGCTAGGGCCGTTTTCACAGATACGCAGTATTTT.

This clonotype came up a few times. The chain carries TRBV18 and TRBJ2-7, with 7 bases aligning to TRBD1. Unmatched junction bases numbered 6, after V lost 2 bases and J lost 5 bases. This CDR3 spans 14 amino acids. The germline V gene has CDR1 KGHSH and CDR2 LQKENI. The CDR3 DNA follows: TGTGCCAGCTCACCAGTGGGACAGAATAACGAGCAGTACTTC. Amino acids: CASSPVGQNNEQYF. The whole variable domain, remainder taken from reference TRBV18 and TRBJ2-7, is NAGVMQNPRHLVRRRGQEARLRCSPMKGHSHVYWYRQLPEEGLKFMVYLQKENIIDESGMPKERFSAEFPKEGPSILRIQQVVRGDSAAYFCASSPVGQNNEQYFGPGTRLTVT.

In this sample, this clonotype turned up many times. The chain carries TRBV12-3 or TRBV12-4 and TRBJ1-3; TRBD1 matches 9 bases. Trimming took 5 bases from V and 4 from J; bases not matched to a gene: 9. The CDR3 is 16 amino acids. The CDR3 is CASSHHRGLAGNTIYF. The CDR3 DNA follows: TGTGCCAGCAGTCACCACAGGGGGCTTGCAGGAAACACCATATATTTT.

The sample holds many counts of this clonotype. J is TRBJ2-3 and V is TRBV4-1, with TRBD1 identical over 7 bases. The germline gives CDR1 MGHRA, CDR2 YSYEKL. The CDR3 has 16 amino acids. The ends lost 5 bases at V and 0 bases at J; junction bases unmatched: 8. Here the CDR3 reads CASSSQGQPSTDTQYF. The CDR3 DNA sequence: TGCGCCAGCAGCTCTCAGGGACAGCCTAGCACAGATACGCAGTATTTT.